This T cell receptor beta chain was sequenced for a study of brain T cells in children with intractable seizures. The study's findings and limits: Pre- and post-surgery blood differed in depth, so pre-surgery absences may be undersampling.

V lost 0 bases, J lost 1 base, and 5 bases stayed unmatched. The length of the CDR3 is 16 residues. The germline V gene has CDR1 ENHRY and CDR2 SYGVKD. Repertoires were generated with immunoSEQ multiplex PCR, while TCRdb's copy carries only in-frame clones and drops some. The sample consists of roughly 80,000 clones, around 90% of them appearing once. Turning to this clone: What it recognizes is unknown.

Sequencing was limited to surgery cases with top T cell transcript signatures in brain tissue. Before surgery, patients took at least one anti-epileptic drug. The receptor comes from a girl aged 2-10 years with Rasmussen encephalitis and intractable seizures. Sequences were derived from peripheral blood, sampled at surgery. This chain uses TRBV10-3 with TRBJ2-7; 8 bases fit TRBD1. The CDR3 DNA follows: TGTGCCATCAGTGAGTCGGACAGGGTGACGTCCTACGAGCAGTACTTC. Its protein product is CAISESDRVTSYEQYF.